This T cell receptor (beta chain) was retrieved from a study of T-cell memory formation after mild COVID-19. Background on the study: Clustering of TCRs was largely donor specific.

The CDR3 has 16 residues. Germline loops: CDR1 SGHVS, CDR2 FQNEAQ. The V gene lost 2 bases and the J gene lost 1 base, with 11 bases spanning the gap. Amplification by 5'RACE using constant-segment primers produced TCR alpha and TCR beta cDNA libraries that carried sample barcodes and UMIs. TCRdb reprocessed the 5' RACE reads via MiXCR and lists one record per CDR3 protein. The repertoire includes about 440,000 distinct CDR3 sequences, 20% of them detected once, and approximately 8.1% sits in the top ten. Points from the study as a whole: Contracting clones localized mainly to CM and EM when CD4+ and mainly to EMRA when CD8+. Pre-infection memory carried some responding clones, suggesting that cross-reactive memory joined.

This clonotype was detected only a few times. Its antigen is not known. The J gene is TRBJ2-2, the V gene TRBV7-8; tentative D call: TRBD1 (5 bases). The source material was PBMCs or a T cell subset sorted from them (not recorded which). The TCR comes from an adult woman who had mild COVID-19 (a few samples of this study predate the infection). Cell type and time point are not known. The CDR3 nucleotides are TGTGCCAGCAGCTTATGGGGCCGGCGGAACACCGGGGAGCTGTTTTTT. Translation: CASSLWGRRNTGELFF.